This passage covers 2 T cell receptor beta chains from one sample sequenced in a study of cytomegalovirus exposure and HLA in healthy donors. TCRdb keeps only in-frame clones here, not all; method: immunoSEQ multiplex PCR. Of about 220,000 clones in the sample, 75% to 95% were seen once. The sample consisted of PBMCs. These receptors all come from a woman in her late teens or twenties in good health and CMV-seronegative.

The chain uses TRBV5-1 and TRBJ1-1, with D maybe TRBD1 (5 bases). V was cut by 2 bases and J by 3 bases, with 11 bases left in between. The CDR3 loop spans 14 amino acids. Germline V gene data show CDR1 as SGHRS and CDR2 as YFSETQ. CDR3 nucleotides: TGCGCCAGCAGCTTCTCCGCCAGGGACACTGAAGCTTTCTTT. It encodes CASSFSARDTEAFF.

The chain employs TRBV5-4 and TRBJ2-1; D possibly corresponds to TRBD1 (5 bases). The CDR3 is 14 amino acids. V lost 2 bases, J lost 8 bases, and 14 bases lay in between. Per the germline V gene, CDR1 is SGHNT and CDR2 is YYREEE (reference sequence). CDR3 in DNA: TGTGCCAGCAGCTTTTTGGGGCCCTCCCATGAGCAGTTCTTC. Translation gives CASSFLGPSHEQFF.